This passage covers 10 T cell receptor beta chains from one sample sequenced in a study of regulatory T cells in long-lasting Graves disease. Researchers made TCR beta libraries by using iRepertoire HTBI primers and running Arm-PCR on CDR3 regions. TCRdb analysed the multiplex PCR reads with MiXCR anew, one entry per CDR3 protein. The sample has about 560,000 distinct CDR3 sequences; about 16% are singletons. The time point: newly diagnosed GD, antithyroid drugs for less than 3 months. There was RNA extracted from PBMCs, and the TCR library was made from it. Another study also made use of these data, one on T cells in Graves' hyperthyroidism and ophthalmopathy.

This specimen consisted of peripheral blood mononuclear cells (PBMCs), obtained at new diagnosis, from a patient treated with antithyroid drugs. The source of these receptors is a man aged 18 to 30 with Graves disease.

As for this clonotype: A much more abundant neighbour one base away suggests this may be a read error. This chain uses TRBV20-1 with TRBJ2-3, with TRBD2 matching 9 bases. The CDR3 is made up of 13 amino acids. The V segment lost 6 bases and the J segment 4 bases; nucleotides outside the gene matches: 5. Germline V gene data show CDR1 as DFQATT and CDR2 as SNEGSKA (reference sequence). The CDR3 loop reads CSAGGRDADTQYF. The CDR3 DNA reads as TGCAGTGCAGGCGGGAGGGACGCAGATACGCAGTATTTT.

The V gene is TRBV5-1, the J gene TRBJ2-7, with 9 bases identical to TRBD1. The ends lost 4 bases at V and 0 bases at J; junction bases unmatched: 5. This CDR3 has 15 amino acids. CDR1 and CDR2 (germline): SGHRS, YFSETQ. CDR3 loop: CASSTGQGLSYEQYF. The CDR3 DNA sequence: TGCGCCAGCAGCACGGGACAGGGACTCTCCTACGAGCAGTACTTC. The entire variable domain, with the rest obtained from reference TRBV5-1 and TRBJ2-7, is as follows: KAGVTQTPRYLIKTRGQQVTLSCSPISGHRSVSWYQQTPGQGLQFLFEYFSETQRNKGNFPGRFSGRQFSNSRSEMNVSTLELGDSALYLCASSTGQGLSYEQYFGPGTRLTVT.

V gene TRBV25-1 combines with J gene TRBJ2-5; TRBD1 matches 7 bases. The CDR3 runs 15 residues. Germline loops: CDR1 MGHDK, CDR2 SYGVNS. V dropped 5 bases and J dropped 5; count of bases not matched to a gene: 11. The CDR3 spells CASSPLTGSRETQYF. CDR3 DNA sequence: TGTGCCAGCAGTCCCCTGACAGGGTCCCGCGAGACCCAGTACTTC.

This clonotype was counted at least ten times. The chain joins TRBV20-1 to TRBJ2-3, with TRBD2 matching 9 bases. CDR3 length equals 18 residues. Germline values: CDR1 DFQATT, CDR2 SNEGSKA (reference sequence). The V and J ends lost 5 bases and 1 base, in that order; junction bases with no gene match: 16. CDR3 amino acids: CSAQAAGGLPAGTDTQYF. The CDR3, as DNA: TGCAGTGCTCAGGCGGCGGGAGGGCTCCCAGCGGGCACAGATACGCAGTATTTT.

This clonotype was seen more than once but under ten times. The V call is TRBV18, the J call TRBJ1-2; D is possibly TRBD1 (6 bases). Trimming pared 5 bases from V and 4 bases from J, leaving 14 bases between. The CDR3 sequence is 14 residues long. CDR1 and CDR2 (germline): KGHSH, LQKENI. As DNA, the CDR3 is TGTGCCAGCTCAGAACAGGGACGCAGCTATGGCTACACCTTC. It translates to CASSEQGRSYGYTF.

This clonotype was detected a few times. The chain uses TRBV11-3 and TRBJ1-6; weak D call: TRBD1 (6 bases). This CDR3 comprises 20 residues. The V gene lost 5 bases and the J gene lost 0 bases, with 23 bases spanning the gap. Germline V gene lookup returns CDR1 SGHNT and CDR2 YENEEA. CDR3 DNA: TGTGCCAGCAGCCCCCCAGACAGGAGTCAAATTGTCTCCTATAATTCACCCCTCCACTTT. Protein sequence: CASSPPDRSQIVSYNSPLHF.

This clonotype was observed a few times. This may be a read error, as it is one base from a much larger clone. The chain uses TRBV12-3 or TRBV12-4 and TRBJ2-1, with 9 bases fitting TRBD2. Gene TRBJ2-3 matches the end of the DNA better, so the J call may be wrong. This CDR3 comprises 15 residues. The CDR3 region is CASSLGASGTNTQYF. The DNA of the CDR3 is TGTGCCAGCAGTTTAGGTGCTAGCGGGACGAATACGCAGTATTTT.

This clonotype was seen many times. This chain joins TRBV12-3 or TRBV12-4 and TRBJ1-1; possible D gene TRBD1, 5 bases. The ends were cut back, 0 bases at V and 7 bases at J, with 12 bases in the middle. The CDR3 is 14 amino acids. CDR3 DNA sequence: TGTGCCAGCAGTTTAGCGGGGCTCGGGGGTGAAGCTTTCTTT. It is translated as CASSLAGLGGEAFF.

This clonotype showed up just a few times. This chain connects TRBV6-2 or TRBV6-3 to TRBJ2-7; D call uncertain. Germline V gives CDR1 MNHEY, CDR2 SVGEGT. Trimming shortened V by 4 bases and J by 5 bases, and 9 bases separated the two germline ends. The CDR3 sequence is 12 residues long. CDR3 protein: CASSSNSDEQYF. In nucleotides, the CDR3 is TGTGCCAGCAGTTCGAACTCGGACGAGCAGTACTTC.

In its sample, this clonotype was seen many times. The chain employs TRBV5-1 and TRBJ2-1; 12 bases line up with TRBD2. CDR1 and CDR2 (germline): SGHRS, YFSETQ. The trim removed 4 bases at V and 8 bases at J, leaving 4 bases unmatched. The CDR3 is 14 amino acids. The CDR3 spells CASSRTSGNDEQFF. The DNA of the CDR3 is TGCGCCAGCAGCCGGACTAGCGGGAACGATGAGCAGTTCTTC.